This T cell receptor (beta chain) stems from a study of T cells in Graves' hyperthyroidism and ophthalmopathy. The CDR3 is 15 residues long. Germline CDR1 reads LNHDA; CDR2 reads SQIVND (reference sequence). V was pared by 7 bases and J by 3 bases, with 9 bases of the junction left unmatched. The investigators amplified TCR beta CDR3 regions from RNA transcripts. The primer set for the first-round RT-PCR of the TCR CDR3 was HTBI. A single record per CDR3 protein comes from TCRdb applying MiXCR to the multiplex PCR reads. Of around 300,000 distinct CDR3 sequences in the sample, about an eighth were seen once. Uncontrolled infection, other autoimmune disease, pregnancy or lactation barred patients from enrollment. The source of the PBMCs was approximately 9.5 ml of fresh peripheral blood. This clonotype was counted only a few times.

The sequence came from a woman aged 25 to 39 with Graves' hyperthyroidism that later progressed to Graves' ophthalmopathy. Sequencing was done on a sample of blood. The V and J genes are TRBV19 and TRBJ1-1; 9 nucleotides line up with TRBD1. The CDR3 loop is CASTLQGARDTEAFF. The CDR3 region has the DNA TGTGCCAGTACTCTACAGGGGGCCCGGGACACTGAAGCTTTCTTT.